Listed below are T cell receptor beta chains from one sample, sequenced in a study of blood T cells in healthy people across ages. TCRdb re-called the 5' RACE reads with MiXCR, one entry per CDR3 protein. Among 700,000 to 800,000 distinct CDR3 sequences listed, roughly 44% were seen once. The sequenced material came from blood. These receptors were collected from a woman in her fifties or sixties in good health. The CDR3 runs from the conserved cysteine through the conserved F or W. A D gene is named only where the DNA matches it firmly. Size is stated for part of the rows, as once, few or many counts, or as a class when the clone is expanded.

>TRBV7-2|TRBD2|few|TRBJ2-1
CASSRSGSQYNEQFF
TGTGCCAGCAGCAGAAGCGGGAGCCAGTACAATGAGCAGTTCTTC
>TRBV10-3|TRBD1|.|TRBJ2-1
CATQWDRGNNEQFF
TGTGCCACCCAATGGGACAGGGGCAACAATGAGCAGTTCTTC
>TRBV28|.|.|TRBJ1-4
CASSSPGGATNEKLFF
TGTGCCAGCAGTTCACCCGGTGGGGCAACTAATGAAAAACTGTTTTTT
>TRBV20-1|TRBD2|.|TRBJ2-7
CSALPGLAGMYYEQYF
TGCAGTGCCCTACCGGGACTAGCGGGAATGTACTACGAGCAGTACTTC
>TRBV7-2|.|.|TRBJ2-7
CASSLGPAANYEQYF
TGTGCCAGCAGCTTAGGCCCGGCAGCTAACTACGAGCAGTACTTC
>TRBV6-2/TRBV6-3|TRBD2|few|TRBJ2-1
CASSPTSGGPLGQFF
TGTGCCAGCAGCCCGACTAGCGGGGGGCCGCTGGGGCAGTTCTTC
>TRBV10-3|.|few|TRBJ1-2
CAISDPGIYGYTF
TGTGCCATCAGTGACCCCGGGATCTATGGCTACACCTTC
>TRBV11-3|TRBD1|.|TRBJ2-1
CASSQDRGMYNEQFF
TGTGCCAGCAGCCAGGACAGGGGGATGTACAATGAGCAGTTCTTC
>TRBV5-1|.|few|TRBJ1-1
CASREGVNTEAFF
TGCGCCAGCAGGGAGGGGGTTAACACTGAAGCTTTCTTT
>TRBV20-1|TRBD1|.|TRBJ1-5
CSARPPGTGNQPQHF
TGCAGTGCTAGACCGCCAGGGACAGGCAATCAGCCCCAGCATTTT
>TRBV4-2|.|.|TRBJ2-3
CASSQAGPAAYTETQYF
TGTGCCAGCAGCCAAGCGGGACCAGCAGCCTACACAGAGACGCAGTATTTT
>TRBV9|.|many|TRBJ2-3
CASSVVVGVSTDTQYF
TGTGCCAGCAGCGTAGTAGTGGGAGTGAGCACAGATACGCAGTATTTT
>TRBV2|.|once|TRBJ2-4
CASSGSGSMNIQYF
TGTGCCAGCAGTGGATCCGGGTCCATGAACATTCAGTACTTC
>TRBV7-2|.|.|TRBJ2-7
CASSPPGIVQYF
TGTGCCAGCAGCCCCCCGGGGATCGTGCAGTACTTC
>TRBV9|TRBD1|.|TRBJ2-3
CASSPQGQGTDTQYF
TGTGCCAGCAGCCCCCAGGGACAGGGCACAGATACGCAGTATTTT
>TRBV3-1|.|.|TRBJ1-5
CASSHRDAQPQHF
TGTGCCAGCAGCCATCGGGACGCACAGCCCCAGCATTTT
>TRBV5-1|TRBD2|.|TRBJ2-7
CASSPVGTSGAYEQYF
TGCGCCAGCAGCCCCGTCGGCACTAGCGGCGCCTACGAGCAGTACTTC
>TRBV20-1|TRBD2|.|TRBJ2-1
CSAAGTSGRNEQFF
TGCAGTGCCGCAGGGACTAGCGGGAGAAATGAGCAGTTCTTC
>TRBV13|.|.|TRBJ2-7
CASSARREGEISYEQYF
TGTGCCAGCAGCGCGCGGAGAGAGGGAGAGATCTCCTACGAGCAGTACTTC
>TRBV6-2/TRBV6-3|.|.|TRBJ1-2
CASSRRDSKVDYGYTF
TGTGCCAGCAGTCGCCGGGACTCCAAGGTAGACTATGGCTACACCTTC
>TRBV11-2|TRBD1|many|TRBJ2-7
CASSLVGTGSYEQYF
TGTGCCAGCAGCTTAGTGGGGACAGGCTCCTACGAGCAGTACTTC
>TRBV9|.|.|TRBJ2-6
CASSVEGQLSGANVLTF
TGTGCCAGCAGCGTAGAGGGACAATTATCTGGGGCCAACGTCCTGACTTTC
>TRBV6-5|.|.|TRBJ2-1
CASSDTGRYNEQFF
TGTGCCAGCAGCGACACCGGGCGCTACAATGAGCAGTTCTTC
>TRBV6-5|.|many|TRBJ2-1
CASRLPGGSIDEQFF
TGTGCCAGCCGTCTTCCAGGAGGGTCGATAGATGAGCAGTTCTTC
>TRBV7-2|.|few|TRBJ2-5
CASSPLKAEETQYF
TGTGCCAGCAGCCCGTTGAAGGCGGAGGAGACCCAGTACTTC
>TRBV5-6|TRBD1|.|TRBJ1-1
CASIAMGQGTVGAFF
TGTGCCAGCATCGCGATGGGACAGGGGACGGTTGGAGCTTTCTTT
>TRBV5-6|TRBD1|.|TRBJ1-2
CASSLVGQDYGYTF
TGTGCCAGCAGCTTGGTGGGACAGGACTATGGCTACACCTTC
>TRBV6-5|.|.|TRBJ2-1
CASSKADAYNEQFF
TGTGCCAGCAGTAAAGCGGATGCCTACAATGAGCAGTTCTTC
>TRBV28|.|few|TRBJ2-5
CASSSSGVETQYF
TGTGCCAGCAGTTCTTCAGGGGTAGAGACCCAGTACTTC
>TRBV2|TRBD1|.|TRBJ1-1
CARKDRENTEAFF
TGTGCCAGAAAGGACAGGGAAAACACTGAAGCTTTCTTT
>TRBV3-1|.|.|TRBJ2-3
CASSNGTRAPYTQYF
TGTGCCAGCAGCAACGGGACTCGAGCCCCATATACGCAGTATTTT
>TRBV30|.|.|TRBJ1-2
CAWSAHYGYTF
TGTGCCTGGAGTGCCCACTATGGCTACACCTTC
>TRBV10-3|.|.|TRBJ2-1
CAIGDNYNEEFF
TGTGCCATCGGGGACAACTACAATGAGGAGTTCTTC
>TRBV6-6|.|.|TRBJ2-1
CASRVDILSYNEQFF
TGTGCCAGCAGAGTCGACATTCTCTCCTACAATGAGCAGTTCTTC
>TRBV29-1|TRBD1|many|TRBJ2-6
CSVGDSNSGANVLTF
TGCAGCGTTGGGGACAGTAACTCTGGGGCCAACGTCCTGACTTTC
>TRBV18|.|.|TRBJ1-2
CVSSPDGNYGYTF
TGTGTCAGCTCACCGGACGGGAACTATGGCTACACCTTC
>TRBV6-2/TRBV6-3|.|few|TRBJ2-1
CASRQDGGNNEQFF
TGTGCCAGCAGGCAAGACGGAGGTAACAATGAGCAGTTCTTC
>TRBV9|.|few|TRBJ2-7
CASSPRGGYYEQYF
TGTGCCAGCAGCCCCAGAGGTGGCTACTACGAGCAGTACTTC
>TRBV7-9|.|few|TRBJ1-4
CASSVGRWTDEKLFF
TGTGCCAGCAGCGTCGGTCGGTGGACTGATGAAAAACTGTTTTTT
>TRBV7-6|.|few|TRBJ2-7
CASSLSSDRPYEQYF
TGTGCCAGCAGCTTAAGCAGTGACCGCCCCTACGAGCAGTACTTC
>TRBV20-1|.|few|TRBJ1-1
CSAPPRGSNTEAFF
TGCAGTGCTCCTCCAAGGGGGTCGAACACTGAAGCTTTCTTT
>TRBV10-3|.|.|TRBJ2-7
CATRGDPYEQYF
TGTGCCACACGGGGTGACCCCTACGAGCAGTACTTC
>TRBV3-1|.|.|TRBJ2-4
CASSQGRLGYF
TGTGCCAGCAGCCAAGGTCGCCTGGGGTACTTC
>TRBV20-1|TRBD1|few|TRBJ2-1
CSARHQGRDRDGFF
TGCAGTGCCCGCCATCAGGGCCGGGACAGGGATGGGTTCTTC
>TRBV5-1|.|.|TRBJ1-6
CASSHTTQDSYNSPLHF
TGCGCCAGCAGCCACACCACACAGGACTCCTATAATTCACCCCTCCACTTT
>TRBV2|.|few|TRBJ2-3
CASSEGPDTQYF
TGTGCCAGCAGTGAAGGACCAGATACGCAGTATTTT
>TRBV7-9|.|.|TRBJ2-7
CASSPPFDGSSYEQYF
TGTGCCAGCAGCCCACCCTTTGACGGTAGCTCCTACGAGCAGTACTTC
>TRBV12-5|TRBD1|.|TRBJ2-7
CASGLVLGQENEQYF
TGTGCTAGTGGTTTGGTACTAGGACAGGAGAACGAGCAGTACTTC
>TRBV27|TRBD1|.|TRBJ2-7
CASSRPGQALYEQYF
TGTGCCAGCAGTCGACCGGGACAGGCACTCTACGAGCAGTACTTC